This T cell receptor beta chain was identified in a study of radiotherapy plus CTLA-4 blockade in lung cancer. Turning to the study itself: Around 19% of enrolled patients responded objectively, and about 31% had disease control.

Only in-frame clones appear in the TCRdb table, and some are missing; sequencing was by immunoSEQ multiplex PCR. The sample yields about 40,000 clones, approximately 70% seen once. Deletions cut 7 bases from V and 2 bases from J, with 16 bases between. The CDR3 sequence is 15 residues long. Germline V CDR1 and CDR2: KGHSH, LQKENI. Alongside CTLA-4 blockade with ipilimumab, patients with chemo-refractory metastatic non-small-cell lung cancer received focal radiation. Findings of the study overall: Expansion in blood of tumor-derived TCR clones was seen after radiotherapy plus ipilimumab. Interferon-beta and early blood T cell clone dynamics reportedly predicted response best.

This clone showed up just once. Its antigen remains unidentified. Sequencing used peripheral blood, obtained from a patient treated with radiotherapy plus ipilimumab. The chain employs TRBV18 and TRBJ2-3; D perhaps matches TRBD1 (5 bases). This TCR was recovered from a human donor with non-small cell lung cancer who had stable disease on radiotherapy plus ipilimumab. CDR3 protein: CASCRTQGTTDTQYF. In DNA form, the CDR3 reads TGTGCCAGCTGTCGAACTCAGGGAACCACAGATACGCAGTATTTT.